This T cell receptor beta chain emerged from a study of chemoradiotherapy in HPV16-positive cancers. On the study more broadly: A couple of HPV16-positive patients' cells yielded candidate HPV-specific clones and common motifs.

Only in-frame clones appear in the TCRdb table, and some are missing; sequencing was by immunoSEQ multiplex PCR. The table records around 10,000 clones, around 71% of them present only once. Study-wide results and limits: Candidate HPV-specific clones and E7-related TCR motifs grew in tumor during treatment. Better recurrence-free survival went with HPV-responsive T-cell expansion in HPV16-positive patients.

On this clone itself: No antigen is known for it.

This TCR was recovered from a human donor with HPV-associated anogenital cancer. This sample was taken from a patient who underwent chemoradiotherapy.

The CDR3 region is CASTFSRGSYNSPLHF. CDR3 bases: TGTGCCAGCACCTTTTCGCGGGGATCCTATAATTCACCCCTCCACTTT. The chain has TRBV28 and TRBJ1-6; no definite D call. Per the germline V gene, CDR1 is MDHEN and CDR2 is SYDVKM. CDR3 length: 16 residues. Trimming took 7 bases from V and 1 from J, leaving 14 bases between them.